These 9 T cell receptor beta chains came from one sample sequenced in a study of T cells in Graves' hyperthyroidism and ophthalmopathy. There were TCR beta CDR3 regions amplified from RNA transcripts. First-round RT-PCR targeting the TCR CDR3 was performed with the HTBI primer set. TCRdb analysed the multiplex PCR reads with MiXCR anew, one entry per CDR3 protein. The sample consists of around 530,000 distinct CDR3 sequences, roughly 15% of them appearing once. The sequencing sample was made of blood. Every receptor here comes from a woman aged 18 to 35 with Graves' ophthalmopathy.

This clonotype was counted ten times or more. This chain uses TRBV6-1 with TRBJ2-3; TRBD2 agrees at 9 bases. The CDR3 consists of 15 residues. CDR1 MNHNS and CDR2 SASEGT come from the germline V gene. Trimming at V came to 3 bases and at J to 4 bases, leaving 5 bases not matched to a gene. The CDR3, as DNA: TGTGCCAGCAGTGAGGCCCTAGCGGGGTCAGATACGCAGTATTTT. Protein sequence: CASSEALAGSDTQYF.

This clonotype appeared many times. The rearrangement joins TRBV7-8 to TRBJ1-1; no clear D gene. V was pared by 0 bases and J by 5 bases, with 13 bases between. CDR1 is SGHVS and CDR2 is FQNEAQ in the germline V gene. CDR3 length: 15 residues. CDR3: CASSLAITSRTEAFF. The CDR3, as DNA: TGTGCCAGCAGCTTAGCGATAACTTCGAGGACTGAAGCTTTCTTT.

V is TRBV24-1 and J is TRBJ2-1, with D possibly being TRBD2 (6 bases). Germline V lookup: CDR1 KGHDR, CDR2 SFDVKD. The V end lost 2 bases, the J end lost 3 bases, and 10 bases lay between the germline ends. The CDR3 has 15 residues. CDR3 loop: CATSDSVTSYNEQFF. The CDR3 nucleotides read TGTGCCACCAGTGATTCTGTGACTAGCTACAATGAGCAGTTCTTC.

This clonotype occurred a few times. The chain is built from TRBV4-3 and TRBJ2-3; 12 bases fit TRBD2. With V trimmed by 1 base and J by 6 bases, 14 bases remained unmatched. CDR1 LGHNA and CDR2 YSLEER come from the germline V gene. The CDR3 extends over 19 amino acids. Here the CDR3 reads CASSQVSKGLAGGSDTQYF. The CDR3 DNA reads TGCGCCAGCAGCCAAGTTTCAAAGGGGCTAGCGGGAGGGTCCGATACGCAGTATTTT.

This clonotype was counted at least ten times. The CDR3 spells CASSPPGQGVGSEQYF. CDR3 sequence (DNA): TGTGCCAGCAGTCCTCCGGGACAGGGGGTAGGAAGCGAGCAGTACTTC. The chain carries TRBV28 and TRBJ2-7; 11 bases fit TRBD1. The CDR3 sequence is 16 residues long. The V gene's germline CDR1 is MDHEN and CDR2 SYDVKM. V gave up 5 bases and J gave up 6 bases; unmatched junction bases: 12.

At least ten counts were recorded for this clonotype. V usage is TRBV6-1 and J usage is TRBJ2-6; TRBD2 matches at 13 bases. Germline lookup yields CDR1 MNHNS and CDR2 SASEGT. Trimming at V came to 4 bases and at J to 0 bases, leaving 6 bases not matched to a gene. There are 19 residues in the CDR3. CDR3 in amino acids: CASSGLAGGGGSGANVLTF. DNA for the CDR3: TGTGCCAGCAGTGGACTAGCGGGAGGCGGGGGCTCTGGGGCCAACGTCCTGACTTTC.

This clonotype was recorded a few times. The CDR3 loop is CASSESTGGYGYTF. CDR3 sequence (DNA): TGCGCCAGCAGTGAGTCCACAGGGGGCTATGGCTACACCTTC. This chain joins TRBV10-2 and TRBJ1-2; 8 bases are shared with TRBD1. The germline gives CDR1 WSHSY, CDR2 SAAADI. The CDR3 contains 14 residues. V was pared by 0 bases and J by 4 bases, with 1 base of the junction left unmatched.

This clonotype was seen a single time. A much larger clone differs by one base, so this may be a read error. The chain uses TRBV28 and TRBJ2-3; tentatively, D is TRBD2 (5 bases). The germline V and J ends were trimmed by 6 bases and 9 bases, with 16 bases remaining between them. Germline V gives CDR1 MDHEN, CDR2 SYDVKM. The CDR3 runs 13 residues. The CDR3 reads CASSPPTQRTQYF. DNA for the CDR3: TGTGCCAGCAGCCCCCCGACTCAGCGGACGCAGTATTTT.

Comments on this clonotype: A clone one base away is much larger, so this may be a read error. The V call is TRBV27, the J call TRBJ1-1; no definite D call. The CDR3 extends over 13 amino acids. In germline, CDR1 is MNHEY, CDR2 SMNVEV (reference sequence). The CDR3 nucleotides read TGTGCCGGCAGCTTACTAACCCACACTGAAGCTTTCTTT. This gives the protein CAGSLLTHTEAFF.